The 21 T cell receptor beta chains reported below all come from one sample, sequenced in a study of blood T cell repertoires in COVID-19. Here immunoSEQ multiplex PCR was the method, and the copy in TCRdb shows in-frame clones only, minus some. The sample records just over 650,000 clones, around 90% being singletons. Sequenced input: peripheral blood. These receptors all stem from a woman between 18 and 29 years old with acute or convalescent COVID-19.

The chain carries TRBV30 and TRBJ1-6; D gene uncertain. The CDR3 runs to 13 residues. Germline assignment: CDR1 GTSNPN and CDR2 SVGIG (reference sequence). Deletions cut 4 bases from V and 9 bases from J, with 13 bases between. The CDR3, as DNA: TGTGCCTGGAACGAAGAGAGGGTTTCACCCCTCCACTTT. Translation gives CAWNEERVSPLHF.

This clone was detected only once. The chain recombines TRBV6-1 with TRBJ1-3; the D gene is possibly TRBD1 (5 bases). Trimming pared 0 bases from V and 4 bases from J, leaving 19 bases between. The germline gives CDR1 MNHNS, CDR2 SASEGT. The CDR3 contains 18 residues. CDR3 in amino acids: CASSEARVFQGKGNTIYF. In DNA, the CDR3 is TGTGCCAGCAGTGAAGCGCGCGTTTTTCAGGGAAAGGGAAACACCATATATTTT.

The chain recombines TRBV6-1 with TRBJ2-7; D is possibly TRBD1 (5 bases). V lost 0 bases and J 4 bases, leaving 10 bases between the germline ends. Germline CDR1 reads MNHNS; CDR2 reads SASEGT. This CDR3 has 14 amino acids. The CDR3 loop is CASSEATARYEQYF. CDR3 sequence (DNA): TGTGCCAGCAGTGAAGCGACAGCGAGATACGAGCAGTACTTC.

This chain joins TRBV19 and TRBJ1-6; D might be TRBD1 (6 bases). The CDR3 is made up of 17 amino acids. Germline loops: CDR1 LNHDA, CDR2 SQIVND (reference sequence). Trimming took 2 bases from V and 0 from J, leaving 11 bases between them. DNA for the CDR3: TGTGCCAGTAGTATAACAGGGATTAGCTCCTATAATTCACCCCTCCACTTT. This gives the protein CASSITGISSYNSPLHF.

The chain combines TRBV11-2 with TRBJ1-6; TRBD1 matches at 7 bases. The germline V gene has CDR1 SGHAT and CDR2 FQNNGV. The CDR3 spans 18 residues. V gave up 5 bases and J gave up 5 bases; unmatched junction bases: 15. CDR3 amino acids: CASSPRGTGTANNSPLHF. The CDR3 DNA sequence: TGTGCCAGCAGCCCCCGGGGGACCGGGACAGCTAATAATTCACCCCTCCACTTT.

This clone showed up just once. The CDR3 here is CASRRGAGFRDSPLHF. For the CDR3, the DNA is TGTGCCAGCCGCCGGGGGGCGGGGTTCCGGGATTCACCCCTCCACTTT. This chain connects TRBV27 to TRBJ1-6, with D maybe TRBD1 (6 bases). Trimming took off 8 bases at V and 8 bases at J, with 22 bases between the two ends. Germline V gene data show CDR1 as MNHEY and CDR2 as SMNVEV (reference sequence). CDR3 length: 16 amino acids.

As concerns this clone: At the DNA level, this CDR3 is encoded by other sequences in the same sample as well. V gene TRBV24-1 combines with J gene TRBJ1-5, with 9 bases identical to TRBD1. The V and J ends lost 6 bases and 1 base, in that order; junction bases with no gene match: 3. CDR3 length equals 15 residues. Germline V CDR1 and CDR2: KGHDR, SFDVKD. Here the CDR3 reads CATSPGQGSNQPQHF. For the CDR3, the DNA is TGTGCCACCAGTCCGGGACAGGGAAGCAATCAGCCCCAGCATTTT.

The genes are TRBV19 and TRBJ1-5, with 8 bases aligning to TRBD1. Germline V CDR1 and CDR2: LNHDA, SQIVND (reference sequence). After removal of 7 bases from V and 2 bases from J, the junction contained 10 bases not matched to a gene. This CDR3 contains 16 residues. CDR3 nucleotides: TGTGCCAGTACCTCCATAGTGGACAGGGGCAATCAGCCCCAGCATTTT. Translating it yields CASTSIVDRGNQPQHF.

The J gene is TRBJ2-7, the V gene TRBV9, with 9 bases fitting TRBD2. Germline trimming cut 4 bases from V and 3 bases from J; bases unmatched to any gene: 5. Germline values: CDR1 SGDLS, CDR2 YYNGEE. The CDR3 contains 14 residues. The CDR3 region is CASSPAAGGYEQYF. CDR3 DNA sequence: TGTGCCAGCAGCCCTGCAGCGGGGGGCTACGAGCAGTACTTC.

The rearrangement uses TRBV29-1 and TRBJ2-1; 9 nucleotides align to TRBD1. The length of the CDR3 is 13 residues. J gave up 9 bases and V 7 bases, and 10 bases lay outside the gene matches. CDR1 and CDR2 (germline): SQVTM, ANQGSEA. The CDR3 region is CSGTGQGFGEQFF. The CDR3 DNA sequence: TGCAGCGGTACGGGACAGGGATTCGGTGAGCAGTTCTTC.

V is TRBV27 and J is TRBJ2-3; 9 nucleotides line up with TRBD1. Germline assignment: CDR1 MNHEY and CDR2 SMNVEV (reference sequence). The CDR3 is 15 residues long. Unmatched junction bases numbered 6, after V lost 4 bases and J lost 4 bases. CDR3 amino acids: CASSWGQGEADTQYF. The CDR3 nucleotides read TGTGCCAGCAGTTGGGGACAGGGAGAGGCAGATACGCAGTATTTT.

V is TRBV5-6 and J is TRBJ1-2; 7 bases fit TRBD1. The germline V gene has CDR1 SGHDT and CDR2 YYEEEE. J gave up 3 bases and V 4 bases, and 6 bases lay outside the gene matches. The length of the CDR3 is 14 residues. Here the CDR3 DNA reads TGTGCCAGCAGCATGGGAGGGGGCGACTATGGCTACACCTTC. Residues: CASSMGGGDYGYTF.

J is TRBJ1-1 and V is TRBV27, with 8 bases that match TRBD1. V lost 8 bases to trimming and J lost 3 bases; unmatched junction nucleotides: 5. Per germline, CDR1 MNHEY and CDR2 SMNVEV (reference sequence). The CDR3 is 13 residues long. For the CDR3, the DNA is TGTGCCAGCGGTGAACAGGGGGACACTGAAGCTTTCTTT. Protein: CASGEQGDTEAFF.

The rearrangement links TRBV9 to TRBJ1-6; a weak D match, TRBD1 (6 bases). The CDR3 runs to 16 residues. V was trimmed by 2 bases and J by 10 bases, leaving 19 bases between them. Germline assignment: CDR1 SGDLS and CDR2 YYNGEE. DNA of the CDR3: TGTGCCAGCAGCGTTACAGGGACCGCCGCGGGCTCACCCCTCCACTTT. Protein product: CASSVTGTAAGSPLHF. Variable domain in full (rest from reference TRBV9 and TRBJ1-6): DSGVTQTPKHLITATGQRVTLRCSPRSGDLSVYWYQQSLDQGLQFLIQYYNGEERAKGNILERFSAQQFPDLHSELNLSSLELGDSALYFCASSVTGTAAGSPLHFGNGTRLTVT.

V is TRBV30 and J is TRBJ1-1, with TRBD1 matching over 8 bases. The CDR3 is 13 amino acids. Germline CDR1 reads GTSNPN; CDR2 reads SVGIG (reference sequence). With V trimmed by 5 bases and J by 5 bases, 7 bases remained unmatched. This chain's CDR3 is CAWQHRGSTEAFF. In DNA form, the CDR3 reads TGTGCCTGGCAACACAGGGGGAGTACTGAAGCTTTCTTT.

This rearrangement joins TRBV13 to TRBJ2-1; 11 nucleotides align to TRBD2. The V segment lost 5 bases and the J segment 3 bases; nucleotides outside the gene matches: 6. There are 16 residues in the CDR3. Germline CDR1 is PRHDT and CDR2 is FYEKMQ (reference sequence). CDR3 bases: TGTGCCAGCAGCACTCTACTAGCGGGGGACTACAATGAGCAGTTCTTC. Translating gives CASSTLLAGDYNEQFF.

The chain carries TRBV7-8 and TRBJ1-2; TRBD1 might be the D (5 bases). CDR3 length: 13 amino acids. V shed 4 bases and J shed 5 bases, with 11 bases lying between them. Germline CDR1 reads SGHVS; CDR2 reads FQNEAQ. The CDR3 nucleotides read TGTGCCAGCAGCTCCCGGGGGGGGTATGGCTACACCTTC. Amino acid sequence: CASSSRGGYGYTF.

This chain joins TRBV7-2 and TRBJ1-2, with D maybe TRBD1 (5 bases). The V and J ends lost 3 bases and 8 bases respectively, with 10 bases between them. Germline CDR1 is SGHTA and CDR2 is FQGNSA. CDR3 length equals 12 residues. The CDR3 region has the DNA TGTGCCAGCAGCTTCAGGGTCGGGGGCTACACCTTC. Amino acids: CASSFRVGGYTF.

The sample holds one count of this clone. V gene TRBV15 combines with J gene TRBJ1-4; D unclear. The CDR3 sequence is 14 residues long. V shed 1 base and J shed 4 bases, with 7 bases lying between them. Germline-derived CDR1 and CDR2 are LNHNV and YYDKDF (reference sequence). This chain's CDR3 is CATSRGPGNEKLFF. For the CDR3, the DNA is TGTGCCACCAGCAGAGGGCCGGGTAATGAAAAACTGTTTTTT.

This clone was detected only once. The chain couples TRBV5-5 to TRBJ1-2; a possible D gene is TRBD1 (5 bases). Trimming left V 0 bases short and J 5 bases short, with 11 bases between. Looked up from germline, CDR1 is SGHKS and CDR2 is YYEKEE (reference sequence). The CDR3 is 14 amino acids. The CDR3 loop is CASSLVGEGYGYTF. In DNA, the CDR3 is TGTGCCAGCAGCTTGGTGGGGGAGGGTTATGGCTACACCTTC.

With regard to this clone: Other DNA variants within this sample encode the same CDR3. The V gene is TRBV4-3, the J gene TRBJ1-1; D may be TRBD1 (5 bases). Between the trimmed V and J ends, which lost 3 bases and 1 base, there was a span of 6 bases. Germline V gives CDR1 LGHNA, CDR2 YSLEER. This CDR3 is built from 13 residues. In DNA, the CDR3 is TGCGCCAGCAGCCAGACAGCGAACACTGAAGCTTTCTTT. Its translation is CASSQTANTEAFF.